Detailed here is one T cell receptor (beta chain). Clones were read by immunoSEQ multiplex PCR, and TCRdb kept only the in-frame ones, dropping some. The table records some 200,000 clones, approximately 93% of them present only once. This record belongs to a study of T cell responses to AZD1222 COVID-19 vaccine. The CDR3 totals 13 residues. Germline assignment: CDR1 SGHNT and CDR2 YENEEA. V was pared by 1 base and J by 6 bases, with 10 bases between. This TCR was recovered from an adult who received the AZD1222 COVID-19 vaccine. The sample in question was peripheral blood, obtained 28 days after the second AZD1222 dose. The chain combines TRBV11-3 with TRBJ2-7; the D gene is possibly TRBD1 (6 bases). The CDR3 reads CASSLGTTGEQYF. CDR3 in DNA: TGTGCCAGCAGCTTAGGCACGACAGGCGAGCAGTACTTC.